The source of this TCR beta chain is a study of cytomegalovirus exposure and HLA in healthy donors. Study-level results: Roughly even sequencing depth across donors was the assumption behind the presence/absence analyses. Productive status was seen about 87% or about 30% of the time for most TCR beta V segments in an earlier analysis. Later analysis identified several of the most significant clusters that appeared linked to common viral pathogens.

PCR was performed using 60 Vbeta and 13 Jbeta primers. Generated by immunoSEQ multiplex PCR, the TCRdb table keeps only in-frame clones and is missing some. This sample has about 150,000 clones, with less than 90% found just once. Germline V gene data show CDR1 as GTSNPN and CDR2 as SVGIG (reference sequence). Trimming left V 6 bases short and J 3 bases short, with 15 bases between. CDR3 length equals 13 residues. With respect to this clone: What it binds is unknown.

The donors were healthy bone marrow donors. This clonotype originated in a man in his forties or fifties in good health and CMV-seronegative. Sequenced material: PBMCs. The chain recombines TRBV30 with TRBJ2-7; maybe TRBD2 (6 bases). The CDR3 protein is CACRDFSVYEQYF. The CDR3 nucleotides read TGTGCCTGCCGGGACTTTTCAGTCTACGAGCAGTACTTC.